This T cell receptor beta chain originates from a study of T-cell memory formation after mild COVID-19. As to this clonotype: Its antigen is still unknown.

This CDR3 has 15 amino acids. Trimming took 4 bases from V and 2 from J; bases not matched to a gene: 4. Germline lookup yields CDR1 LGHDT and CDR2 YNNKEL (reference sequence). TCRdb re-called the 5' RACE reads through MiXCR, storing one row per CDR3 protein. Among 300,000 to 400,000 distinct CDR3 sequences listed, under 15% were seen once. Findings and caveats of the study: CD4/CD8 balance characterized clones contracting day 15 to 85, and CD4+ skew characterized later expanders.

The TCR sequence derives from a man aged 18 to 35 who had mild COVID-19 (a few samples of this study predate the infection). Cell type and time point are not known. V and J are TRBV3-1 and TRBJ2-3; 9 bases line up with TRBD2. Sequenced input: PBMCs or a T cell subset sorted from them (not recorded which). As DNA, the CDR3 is TGTGCCAGCAGCCTAAGACTAGCGGACACAGATACGCAGTATTTT. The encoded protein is CASSLRLADTDTQYF.